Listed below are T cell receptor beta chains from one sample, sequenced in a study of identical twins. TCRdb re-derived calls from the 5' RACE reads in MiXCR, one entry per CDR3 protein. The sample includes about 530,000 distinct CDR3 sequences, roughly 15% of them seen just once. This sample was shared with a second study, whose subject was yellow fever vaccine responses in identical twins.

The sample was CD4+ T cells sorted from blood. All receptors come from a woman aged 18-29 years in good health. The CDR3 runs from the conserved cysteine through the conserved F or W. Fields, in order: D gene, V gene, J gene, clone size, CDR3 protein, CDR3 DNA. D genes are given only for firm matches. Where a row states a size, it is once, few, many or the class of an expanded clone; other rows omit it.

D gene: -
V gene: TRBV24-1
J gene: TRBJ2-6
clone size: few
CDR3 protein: CATSPSGAGANVLTF
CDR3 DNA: TGTGCCACCTCCCCGAGTGGGGCCGGGGCCAACGTCCTGACTTTC

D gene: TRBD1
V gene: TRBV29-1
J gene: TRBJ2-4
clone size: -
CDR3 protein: CSVVGTVKNIQYF
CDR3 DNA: TGCAGCGTTGTGGGGACAGTCAAAAACATTCAGTACTTC

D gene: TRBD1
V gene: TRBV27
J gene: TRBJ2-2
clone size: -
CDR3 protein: CASSSRDRGRGELFF
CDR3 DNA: TGTGCCAGCAGTTCTAGGGACAGGGGACGAGGGGAGCTGTTTTTT

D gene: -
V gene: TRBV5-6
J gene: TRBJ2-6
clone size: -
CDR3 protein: CASSFIGSGANVLTF
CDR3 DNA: TGTGCCAGCAGCTTTATTGGTTCTGGGGCCAACGTCCTGACTTTC

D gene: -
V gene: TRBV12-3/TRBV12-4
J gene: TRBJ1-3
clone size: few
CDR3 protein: CASAYDGNTIYF
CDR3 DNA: TGTGCCAGCGCCTATGATGGAAACACCATATATTTT

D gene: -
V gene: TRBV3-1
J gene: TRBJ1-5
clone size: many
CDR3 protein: CASSQGPGQRVHQPQHF
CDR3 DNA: TGTGCCAGCAGCCAAGGTCCGGGACAACGGGTACATCAGCCCCAGCATTTT

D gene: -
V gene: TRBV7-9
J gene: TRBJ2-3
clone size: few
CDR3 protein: CASTRGRTGSTDTQYF
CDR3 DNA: TGTGCCAGCACCAGGGGAAGGACGGGGAGCACAGATACGCAGTATTTT

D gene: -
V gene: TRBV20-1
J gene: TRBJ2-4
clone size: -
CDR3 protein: CSAHGGLAKNIQYF
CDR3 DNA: TGCAGTGCCCACGGGGGGCTAGCCAAAAACATTCAGTACTTC

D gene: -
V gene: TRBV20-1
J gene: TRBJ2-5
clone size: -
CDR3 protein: CSARDRGLTRQETQYF
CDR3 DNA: TGCAGTGCTAGAGATCGGGGCCTCACAAGGCAAGAGACCCAGTACTTC

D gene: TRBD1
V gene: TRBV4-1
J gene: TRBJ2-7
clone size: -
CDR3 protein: CASSQPGTGAYEQYF
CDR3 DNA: TGCGCCAGCAGCCAACCCGGGACAGGGGCCTACGAGCAGTACTTC

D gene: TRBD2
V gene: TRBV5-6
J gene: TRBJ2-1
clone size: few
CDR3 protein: CASSLFSSGRSYEQFF
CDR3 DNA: TGTGCCAGCAGCTTGTTCTCTAGCGGGAGATCGTATGAGCAGTTCTTC